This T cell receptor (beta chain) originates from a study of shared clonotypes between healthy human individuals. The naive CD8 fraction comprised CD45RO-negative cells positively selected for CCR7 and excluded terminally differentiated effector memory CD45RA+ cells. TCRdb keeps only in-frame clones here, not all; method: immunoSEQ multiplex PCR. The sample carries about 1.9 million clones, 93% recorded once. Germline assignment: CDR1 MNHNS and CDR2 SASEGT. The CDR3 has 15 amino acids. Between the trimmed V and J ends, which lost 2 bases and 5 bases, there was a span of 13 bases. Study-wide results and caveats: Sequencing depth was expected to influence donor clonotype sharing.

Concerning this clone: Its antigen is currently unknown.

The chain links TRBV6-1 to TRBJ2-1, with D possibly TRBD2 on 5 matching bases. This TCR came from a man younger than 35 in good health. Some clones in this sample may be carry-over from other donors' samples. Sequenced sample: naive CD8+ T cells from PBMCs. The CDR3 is CASSELALLHNEQFF. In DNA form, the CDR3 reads TGTGCCAGCAGTGAACTAGCACTATTACACAATGAGCAGTTCTTC.